The rows below give T cell receptor beta chains drawn from one sample of a study of T cells after yellow fever vaccination. TCRdb re-called the 5' RACE reads through MiXCR, storing one row per CDR3 protein. The sample records about 300,000 distinct CDR3 sequences, approximately 10% being singletons. The sequences come from CD4+ T cells sorted from PBMCs, collected 5 days after the yellow fever booster vaccination. Every receptor here comes from a man aged 18 to 29 who received the YFV17D yellow fever vaccine. CDR3s include the opening cysteine and the closing phenylalanine or tryptophan. D genes are given only for firm matches. Clone size is shown for a subset of rows, as once, few, many or a class of expanded clone.

J gene,V gene,clone size,D gene,CDR3 DNA,CDR3 protein
TRBJ2-5,TRBV27,NA,TRBD2,TGTGCCAGCAGTTTAAGGCTAGCGGGGGGAATTAAGGAGACCCAGTACTTC,CASSLRLAGGIKETQYF
TRBJ2-1,TRBV7-8,many,TRBD1,TGTGCCAGCAGCGACAGGGTTTCTCGCGAGCAGTTCTTC,CASSDRVSREQFF
TRBJ1-2,TRBV7-2,NA,NA,TGTGCCAGCAGCAAGGACCAGGGGAATGGCTACACCTTC,CASSKDQGNGYTF
TRBJ1-2,TRBV7-2,many,NA,TGTGCCAGCAGCCCCCCCGGGGGGACCCAAGGGGGCTACACCTTC,CASSPPGGTQGGYTF
TRBJ2-5,TRBV4-3,few,NA,TGCGCCAGCAGCCAAGACCCCAACAGGCAAGAGACCCAGTACTTC,CASSQDPNRQETQYF
TRBJ2-4,TRBV29-1,many,NA,TGCAGCGCTCCCAGGCCCCTAGCCAAAAACATTCAGTACTTC,CSAPRPLAKNIQYF
TRBJ1-1,TRBV18,few,TRBD1,TGTGCCAGCTCACCGATACAGGGGGAGGCAGCTTTCTTT,CASSPIQGEAAFF
TRBJ1-1,TRBV5-4,few,NA,TGTGCCAGCAGCCTCGGGGCGGGGGGCGCGGACACTGAAGCTTTCTTT,CASSLGAGGADTEAFF
TRBJ1-1,TRBV15,few,NA,TGTGCCACCAGCAGAGCCCCGAAAATGAACACTGAAGCTTTCTTT,CATSRAPKMNTEAFF
TRBJ2-7,TRBV6-5,NA,NA,TGTGCCAGCAGTTACTCGACGAAAACCTACGAGCAGTACTTC,CASSYSTKTYEQYF
TRBJ2-3,TRBV20-1,NA,TRBD2,TGCAGTGCTGGATCGGTCAGCGGGGGGGCCATTAGCACAGATACGCAGTATTTT,CSAGSVSGGAISTDTQYF
TRBJ1-4,TRBV7-2,NA,NA,TGTGCCAGCAGCTTAGGGCCAGGGAAACGTTTTTTT,CASSLGPGKRFF
TRBJ2-7,TRBV7-2,few,TRBD1,TGTGCCAGCAGCTTTGGGACAGGGACCTACGAGCAGTACTTC,CASSFGTGTYEQYF
TRBJ2-7,TRBV6-5,many,TRBD1,TGTGCCAGCAAAAACGGCAGGGGGCGGAAAGAGCAGTACTTC,CASKNGRGRKEQYF
TRBJ2-3,TRBV5-4,few,NA,TGTGCCAGCAGCTTGAATTACCAGAACACAGATACGCAGTATTTT,CASSLNYQNTDTQYF
TRBJ1-2,TRBV20-1,NA,TRBD1,TGCAGTGCTAGGACACAGGGGAGCGGCTACACCTTC,CSARTQGSGYTF
TRBJ2-5,TRBV7-2,few,NA,TGTGCCAGCAGTGGGTGGAGACAAGAGACCCAGTACTTC,CASSGWRQETQYF
TRBJ1-1,TRBV9,NA,NA,TGTGCCAGCACATCCAGGGGAGGGAACACTGAAGCTTTCTTT,CASTSRGGNTEAFF
TRBJ1-5,TRBV7-2,few,TRBD1,TGTGCCAGCAGCCTAGGTCCCGGGACAGGGAAGCCCCAGCATTTT,CASSLGPGTGKPQHF
TRBJ1-6,TRBV6-6,many,TRBD1,TGTGCCAGCAGTGACCAAACGACAGGGGGAGAAAATTCACCCCTCCACTTT,CASSDQTTGGENSPLHF
TRBJ2-5,TRBV20-1,NA,NA,TGCAGTGCTACAAGGGCTGGTCAAGAGACCCAGTACTTC,CSATRAGQETQYF
TRBJ1-2,TRBV10-3,many,NA,TGTGCCATCCTACCTGGGCTCCCAGCTAACTATGGCTACACCTTC,CAILPGLPANYGYTF
TRBJ2-5,TRBV7-2,few,NA,TGTGCCAGCACCTCCATAGGGGATCCGTACCAAGAGACCCAGTACTTC,CASTSIGDPYQETQYF
TRBJ1-2,TRBV6-5,NA,TRBD1,TGTGCCAGCAGTTATTCCGACAGGGACGGGGGCTACACCTTC,CASSYSDRDGGYTF